This T cell receptor (beta chain) was documented in a study of blood T cell repertoires in COVID-19. Generated by immunoSEQ multiplex PCR, the TCRdb table keeps only in-frame clones and is missing some. The sample shows approximately 100,000 clones, around 81% of them seen only once. The clonotype was recovered from a human donor in a cohort sampled during active COVID-19. Input material: peripheral blood.

CDR3 protein: CASSYLRRGTSPQHF. The CDR3 nucleotides are TGTGCCAGCAGTTACCTCCGGCGCGGAACTTCTCCCCAGCATTTT. The chain uses TRBV6-2 or TRBV6-3 and TRBJ1-5; D call uncertain. V gave up 2 bases and J gave up 10 bases, with 18 bases separating them. Germline-derived CDR1 and CDR2 are MNHEY and SVGEGT. The CDR3 is made up of 15 amino acids.